These 15 T cell receptor beta chains were sequenced from one sample in a study of blood T cell repertoires in COVID-19. The method was immunoSEQ multiplex PCR; TCRdb's version includes in-frame clones alone and lacks a portion of them. Among 120,000 or so clones listed, approximately 90% were seen once. The sample was peripheral blood. These receptors were taken from a human donor in a cohort sampled during active COVID-19.

The chain combines TRBV6-5 with TRBJ1-3; 9 nucleotides line up with TRBD1. The germline CDR1 and CDR2 sequences are MNHEY and SVGAGI. The CDR3 loop spans 15 amino acids. The V and J ends lost 5 bases and 3 bases, in that order; junction bases with no gene match: 5. This CDR3 is CASSLTGGYGNTIYF. Here the CDR3 DNA reads TGTGCCAGCAGTCTAACAGGGGGCTATGGAAACACCATATATTTT.

The chain carries TRBV3-1 (or the pseudogene TRBV3-2) and TRBJ2-1, with D perhaps matching TRBD2 (5 bases). There are 13 residues in the CDR3. V was cut by 3 bases and J by 6 bases, with 9 bases left in between. Germline CDR1 is LGHDT and CDR2 is YNNKEL (reference sequence). The CDR3 sequence: CASSQSLANEQFF. DNA for the CDR3: TGTGCCAGCAGCCAGTCCCTAGCCAATGAGCAGTTCTTC.

This chain joins TRBV3-1 (or the pseudogene TRBV3-2) and TRBJ1-5, with 7 positions matching TRBD1. V shed 6 bases, J shed 11 bases, and the junction held 16 bases outside the gene matches. The CDR3 length is 15 residues. The germline gives CDR1 LGHDT, CDR2 YNNKEL (reference sequence). CDR3 region: CASRDTGDNSWAQHF. As DNA, the CDR3 is TGTGCCAGCAGGGACACAGGGGATAATAGTTGGGCCCAGCATTTT.

The chain recombines TRBV28 with TRBJ1-5; D is ambiguous. Germline CDR1 MDHEN, CDR2 SYDVKM. The CDR3 loop spans 17 amino acids. Trimming took 5 bases from V and 4 from J, leaving 21 bases between them. The CDR3 DNA reads TGTGCCAGCAGTGACCGTCTCCGGGGTCGACGGAATCAGCCCCAGCATTTT. Translated, it gives CASSDRLRGRRNQPQHF.

J is TRBJ2-3 and V is TRBV5-6, with 9 bases lining up with TRBD2. Germline loops: CDR1 SGHDT, CDR2 YYEEEE. The CDR3 length is 16 residues. V dropped 3 bases and J dropped 2; count of bases not matched to a gene: 7. The CDR3 DNA reads as TGTGCCAGCAGCTCCGGGACTAGCAGAAACACAGATACGCAGTATTTT. This sequence encodes CASSSGTSRNTDTQYF.

V and J are TRBV5-1 and TRBJ2-7; weak D call: TRBD1 (6 bases). Germline lookup yields CDR1 SGHRS and CDR2 YFSETQ. The V end was cut by 0 bases, the J end by 5 bases, with 12 bases between. This CDR3 has 14 residues. CDR3 residues: CASSLDRVGNEQYF. In nucleotides, the CDR3 is TGCGCCAGCAGCTTGGACAGGGTAGGTAACGAGCAGTACTTC.

The rearrangement uses TRBV18 and TRBJ1-2, with no clear D. This CDR3 is built from 13 residues. The ends were cut back, 5 bases at V and 4 bases at J, with 11 bases in the middle. The germline V gene has CDR1 KGHSH and CDR2 LQKENI. The CDR3 DNA reads TGTGCCAGCTCATCTCCAGAGCGCTATGGCTACACCTTC. It translates to CASSSPERYGYTF.

The chain links TRBV11-2 to TRBJ1-3; D might be TRBD1 (6 bases). The CDR3 is made up of 15 amino acids. Germline-derived CDR1 and CDR2 are SGHAT and FQNNGV. V gave up 4 bases and J gave up 0 bases, with 10 bases separating them. This chain's CDR3 is CASSSSGDSGNTIYF. The CDR3 nucleotides read TGTGCCAGCAGCTCTTCAGGGGACTCTGGAAACACCATATATTTT.

The chain carries TRBV28 and TRBJ1-5; unclear D gene. Per the germline V gene, CDR1 is MDHEN and CDR2 is SYDVKM. Trimming removed 4 bases from V and 5 bases from J, with 18 bases in between. CDR3 length: 16 residues. CDR3 loop: CASSYLVGGFDQPQHF. CDR3 DNA: TGTGCCAGCAGTTACCTTGTAGGAGGGTTCGATCAGCCCCAGCATTTT.

The chain is built from TRBV3-1 (or the pseudogene TRBV3-2) and TRBJ2-4; D unresolved. This CDR3 comprises 15 residues. The V and J ends lost 1 base and 2 bases respectively, with 9 bases between them. Germline V gene sequence: CDR1 LGHDT, CDR2 YNNKEL (reference sequence). The CDR3, as DNA: TGTGCCAGCAGCCAAGTACAGCTGACCAAAAACATTCAGTACTTC. This translates into CASSQVQLTKNIQYF.

Only one count was recorded for this clone. This chain connects TRBV10-3 to TRBJ2-3; tentatively, D is TRBD1 (6 bases). The CDR3 has 14 residues. The germline CDR1 and CDR2 sequences are ENHRY and SYGVKD. The V end was cut by 6 bases, the J end by 0 bases, with 10 bases between. CDR3 in amino acids: CAIRTTGSTDTQYF. CDR3 nucleotides: TGTGCCATCAGAACTACAGGGAGCACAGATACGCAGTATTTT.

The chain recombines TRBV19 with TRBJ2-2, with 8 nucleotides matching TRBD1. Germline V gives CDR1 LNHDA, CDR2 SQIVND (reference sequence). This CDR3 has 17 amino acids. J lost 5 bases, V lost 5 bases, and 13 bases had no gene match. For the CDR3, the DNA is TGTGCCAGTAGTGGCGGACAGGGAAAGGGACAGACCGGGGAGCTGTTTTTT. Protein sequence: CASSGGQGKGQTGELFF.

V gene TRBV28 combines with J gene TRBJ1-1, with unresolved D. V gave up 2 bases and J gave up 2 bases, with 9 bases separating them. The CDR3 has 14 residues. In germline, CDR1 is MDHEN, CDR2 SYDVKM. DNA for the CDR3: TGTGCCAGCAGTTTAGGTCCAGGAAACACTGAAGCTTTCTTT. Amino acids: CASSLGPGNTEAFF. Combining the CDR3 with reference TRBV28 and TRBJ1-1 gives the whole variable domain DVKVTQSSRYLVKRTGEKVFLECVQDMDHENMFWYRQDPGLGLRLIYFSYDVKMKEKGDIPEGYSVSREKKERFSLILESASTNQTSMYLCASSLGPGNTEAFFGQGTRLTVV.

In DNA, the CDR3 is TGTGCCAGCAAGGCAGGGGGTAATTCACCCCTCCACTTT. Translation gives CASKAGGNSPLHF. This chain links TRBV28 with TRBJ1-6; TRBD1 matches at 7 bases. The CDR3 totals 13 residues. The germline V gene encodes CDR1 MDHEN and CDR2 SYDVKM. V gave up 7 bases and J gave up 6 bases; unmatched junction bases: 3. The full variable domain, rest sourced from reference TRBV28 and TRBJ1-6, is DVKVTQSSRYLVKRTGEKVFLECVQDMDHENMFWYRQDPGLGLRLIYFSYDVKMKEKGDIPEGYSVSREKKERFSLILESASTNQTSMYLCASKAGGNSPLHFGNGTRLTVT.

This clone was seen only a few times. The chain has TRBV5-1 and TRBJ1-3; no definite D call. The CDR3 has 16 residues. Trimming removed 0 bases at V and 0 bases at J, with 10 bases between. The V gene's germline CDR1 is SGHRS and CDR2 YFSETQ. The CDR3 spells CASSLAREISGNTIYF. The CDR3 bases are TGCGCCAGCAGCTTGGCCCGAGAAATCTCTGGAAACACCATATATTTT.